Listed here are 2 T cell receptor beta chains from one sample, sequenced in a study of T-cell memory formation after mild COVID-19 (dated by TCRdb to 2020 to 2023). Libraries came from 5' RACE. The run used an Illumina NovaSeq 6000. Clones were called with MiXCR by TCRdb after fastp trimmed the public reads at Q25, and only in-frame beta chains were retained. Every distinct CDR3 protein forms one entry, paired with its most common genes and DNA. Counted in this sample were roughly 370,000 distinct CDR3 sequences; approximately 15% of them appeared once. Roughly a fifth of the sample comes from the top ten. Material for sequencing was PBMCs or a T cell subset sorted from them (not recorded which). Receptors were obtained from a man aged 18 to 35 who had mild COVID-19 (a few samples of this study predate the infection). The sample titles of this study are shuffled in the database, so cell type and time point are left out; the donor was told from shared clones.

The chain recombines TRBV7-2 with TRBJ2-2; the D gene could be TRBD1 or TRBD2 (6 bases each). Germline CDR1 reads SGHTA; CDR2 reads FQGNSA. CDR3 length equals 16 residues. Trimming shortened V by 5 bases and J by 2 bases, and 15 bases separated the two germline ends. The CDR3: CASSQGGLGNTGELFF. CDR3 DNA: TGTGCCAGCAGCCAAGGGGGACTCGGAAACACCGGGGAGCTGTTTTTT.

This clonotype was seen a handful of times. The V call is TRBV20-1, the J call TRBJ1-4, with 7 bases aligning to TRBD1. Germline CDR1 reads DFQATT; CDR2 reads SNEGSKA (reference sequence). CDR3 length: 15 residues. V lost 6 bases, J lost 7 bases, and 14 bases stayed unmatched. Here the CDR3 reads CSARNSGGPSEKLFF. The CDR3, as DNA: TGCAGTGCCCGCAATTCAGGGGGGCCCTCTGAAAAACTGTTTTTT.